Listed below are T cell receptor beta chains from one sample, sequenced in a study of human T cells and chemical hapten exposure. A single record per CDR3 protein comes from TCRdb applying MiXCR to the RACE reads. The data contain 280,000 or so distinct CDR3 sequences, 7.5% to 8% of them singletons. Sequencing was performed on whole blood, taken in connection with sensitization to the hapten diphenylcyclopropenone (DPC). Every receptor here comes from a man aged 18-30 years with alopecia areata. Some clones in this sample may be carry-over from other donors' samples. Each CDR3 is given with its conserved first and last residue. The D gene is left open where the match is weak. Expanded clones are given a class, and other clones once, few, many or no size at all.

J gene: TRBJ1-5
D gene: NA
V gene: TRBV12-3/TRBV12-4
clone size: few
CDR3 DNA: TGTGCCAGCAGCCCCGGGACAAATCAGCCCCAGCATTTT
CDR3 protein: CASSPGTNQPQHF

J gene: TRBJ1-5
D gene: NA
V gene: TRBV28
clone size: few
CDR3 DNA: TGTGCCAGCAGTACTCCCGGACGGGGCAATCAGCCCCAGCATTTT
CDR3 protein: CASSTPGRGNQPQHF

J gene: TRBJ1-2
D gene: TRBD1
V gene: TRBV20-1
clone size: many
CDR3 DNA: TGCAGTGCCGTCGCCAGGGGGGGCCTAGGCGACTATGGCTACACCTTC
CDR3 protein: CSAVARGGLGDYGYTF

J gene: TRBJ2-1
D gene: TRBD1
V gene: TRBV11-1
clone size: many
CDR3 DNA: TGTGCCAGCAGCACGGACAGGGGGCTCTATGAGCAGTTCTTC
CDR3 protein: CASSTDRGLYEQFF

J gene: TRBJ2-7
D gene: NA
V gene: TRBV28
clone size: few
CDR3 DNA: TGTGCCAGCATCGGAGACGGGACTCATCCGAACGAGCAGTACTTC
CDR3 protein: CASIGDGTHPNEQYF

J gene: TRBJ1-3
D gene: NA
V gene: TRBV7-9
clone size: many
CDR3 DNA: TGTGCCAGCAGCTTGGGGTTCAGTGGAAACACCATATATTTT
CDR3 protein: CASSLGFSGNTIYF

J gene: TRBJ2-3
D gene: NA
V gene: TRBV7-2
clone size: few
CDR3 DNA: TGTGCCAGCAGCCCCAGACTAGGAAGAGGCACAGATACGCAGTATTTT
CDR3 protein: CASSPRLGRGTDTQYF

J gene: TRBJ2-1
D gene: TRBD1
V gene: TRBV4-1
clone size: many
CDR3 DNA: TGCGCCAGCAGCCAAGAAGTGGGACAGGGGCAGTTCTTC
CDR3 protein: CASSQEVGQGQFF

J gene: TRBJ2-3
D gene: TRBD2
V gene: TRBV7-6
clone size: few
CDR3 DNA: TGTGCCAGCAGCCGACCTAGCGGGGCGTCCCCAGATACGCAGTATTTT
CDR3 protein: CASSRPSGASPDTQYF

J gene: TRBJ2-3
D gene: NA
V gene: TRBV7-9
clone size: few
CDR3 DNA: TGTGCCAGCAGGGTGATTCGGGACAAGAACACAGATACGCAGTATTTT
CDR3 protein: CASRVIRDKNTDTQYF

J gene: TRBJ1-3
D gene: TRBD1
V gene: TRBV5-1
clone size: few
CDR3 DNA: TGCGCCAGCAGCTCTAAGACAGGGGCTGGAAACACCATATATTTT
CDR3 protein: CASSSKTGAGNTIYF

J gene: TRBJ2-5
D gene: TRBD1
V gene: TRBV29-1
clone size: NA
CDR3 DNA: TGCAGCGTCCGGGACAGGGGCGACGGGACCCAGTACTTC
CDR3 protein: CSVRDRGDGTQYF

J gene: TRBJ2-1
D gene: TRBD2
V gene: TRBV7-9
clone size: many
CDR3 DNA: TGTGCCAGCAGCTCACAGACTAGCGGGGGGCAGAATGAGCAGTTCTTC
CDR3 protein: CASSSQTSGGQNEQFF

J gene: TRBJ2-3
D gene: TRBD2
V gene: TRBV25-1
clone size: few
CDR3 DNA: TGTGCCAGCAGTGAATGGGGACTAGCGGGACTCACAGATACGCAGTATTTT
CDR3 protein: CASSEWGLAGLTDTQYF

J gene: TRBJ1-1
D gene: NA
V gene: TRBV11-2
clone size: few
CDR3 DNA: TGTGCCAGCAGCTTAGACAGGGAAGGCGGAGCTTTCTTT
CDR3 protein: CASSLDREGGAFF

J gene: TRBJ2-1
D gene: NA
V gene: TRBV24-1
clone size: few
CDR3 DNA: TGTGCCACCAGTGATCCCAATACAGGGTCCGGCGAGCAGTTCTTC
CDR3 protein: CATSDPNTGSGEQFF

J gene: TRBJ2-3
D gene: NA
V gene: TRBV7-9
clone size: NA
CDR3 DNA: TGTGCCAGCAGCCTCCATTCGGTCAGCACAGATACGCAGTATTTT
CDR3 protein: CASSLHSVSTDTQYF

J gene: TRBJ2-2
D gene: NA
V gene: TRBV6-1
clone size: few
CDR3 DNA: TGTGCCAGCATCCTAGAATCCCGACTAAACACCGGGGAGCTGTTTTTT
CDR3 protein: CASILESRLNTGELFF

J gene: TRBJ1-1
D gene: NA
V gene: TRBV5-5
clone size: many
CDR3 DNA: TGTGCCAGCAGCTTGGTTGCAGTTGAAGCTTTCTTT
CDR3 protein: CASSLVAVEAFF